This T cell receptor beta chain was documented in a study of T cells in Graves' hyperthyroidism and ophthalmopathy (dated by TCRdb to between 2018 and 2020). For the study in its entirety: Peripheral blood samples were taken at initial diagnosis, before any treatment was given. After sampling, hyperthyroidism patients received methimazole starting at 30 mg daily, and ophthalmopathy patients received high-dose intravenous methylprednisolone. The paper reports TCR Vbeta CDR3 sequencing of 135 peripheral blood samples: around 45 ophthalmopathy, about 75 hyperthyroidism and around 17 progressor patients. The roughly 94 discovery patients were randomly divided into training and test sets at a 7:3 ratio. The study also compared thyroid tissue and blood T-cell repertoires from five or six Graves' hyperthyroidism patients. Whether ophthalmopathy could be predicted prospectively was tested in an independent validation cohort made up of roughly 20 hyperthyroidism patients plus 17 patients who later progressed to ophthalmopathy. TCR V-J signatures able to tell the groups apart were searched for in a discovery cohort of more than 90 patients, of whom fewer than 45 had Graves' ophthalmopathy and around 58 had stable Graves' hyperthyroidism. General study outcomes and caveats: Ophthalmopathy was separated from stable hyperthyroidism by a 13 V-J signature model, with 85% to 90% sensitivity and 81% to 82% specificity obtained in cross-validation and 80%/75% obtained in testing. Most expanded thyroid clonotypes (frequency above 0.001) were also found in blood, which suggests that blood repertoires may mirror thyroid immune responses. In validation, progression to ophthalmopathy was predicted by the model with 55% to 71% sensitivity and roughly 76% specificity, a median of roughly six months before onset. Sample size was not statistically predetermined, and blinding of investigators to group allocation was not performed.

The V end gives up 0 bases and the J end 0 bases, leaving 10 bases in the junction not matched to a gene. Looking up the germline V gene (reference sequence) yields CDR1 MNHEY and CDR2 SMNVEV. The CDR3 holds 19 amino acids from the cysteine to the phenylalanine. Left in the record is the CDR3 DNA by itself, 57 bases read in frame from the first base. Graves' hyperthyroidism was defined as stable when no progression to ophthalmopathy occurred over 18 months of follow-up. Hyperthyroidism patients were aged 18 to 65 years and newly diagnosed, with disease duration of less than 2 months. Any patient with an uncontrolled infection, another autoimmune disease, pregnancy or lactation was excluded. Clinical symptoms, serum thyroxine and TRAb, thyroid ultrasound, and orbital computed tomography formed the basis for the diagnoses. Ficoll-Paque density gradient centrifugation was used to isolate PBMCs from around 10 ml of fresh peripheral blood. Total RNA was extracted with Trizol reagent, and quality was checked on an Agilent 2100 Bioanalyzer.

The TCR beta CDR3 regions were amplified from the RNA transcripts. The TCR CDR3 was subjected to a first round of RT-PCR using the HTBI primer set and the Qiagen OneStep RT-PCR kit. The libraries were constructed in a second round of multiplex PCR and then size-selected and purified. Libraries were sequenced paired-end with 100 bp reads on an Illumina HiSeq2000. Concerning the study's data processing: SOAPnuke was used to process the raw data, with reads discarded if the reads contained adapters or uncalled bases, had a mean Phred below 15, or lacked an exact constant-primer or identifier match. High-quality paired reads were merged using COPE v1.2.5, and each unique nucleotide sequence was defined as a clonotype. Clonotypes were aligned to IMGT TRBV, TRBD and TRBJ reference segments using MiTCR v1.1. The analysis was restricted to V-J combinations with a frequency above 0.0001, which together covered 99.2% of the repertoires. The TCS score was defined as the ratio of F50 (clonal expansion) to E x V (chaos), calculated using BLOSUM62-based TCRdist between CDR3 peptides within each V-J. Welch's t-statistics and random forest reduced roughly 540 V-J features to 13, which were used in a naive Bayes classifier (R e1071). Through fastp at Q25 and MiXCR, TCRdb rebuilt clones from the public reads, retaining in-frame beta chains. For every CDR3 protein sequence, its rows merge into one entry that carries the most common genes and DNA. The V and J calls were determined by TCRdb, not by the authors. Here the sample has about 500,000 distinct CDR3 sequences; approximately 16% occur a single time. The ten largest account for 15% to 20% of the sample.

In this sample, this clonotype turned up many times. There is no known antigen for this receptor. No base quality values were provided; no much bigger clone lies one nucleotide off. This clonotype was obtained from a woman between 18 and 29 years old with Graves' hyperthyroidism. The V and J genes are TRBV27 and TRBJ2-7, with 11 bases in between that match TRBD2. The specimen was blood. This receptor carries the CDR3 CASSLSEPVAGGFSYEQYF. In nucleotide form, the sequence is TGTGCCAGCAGTTTATCGGAGCCCGTAGCGGGAGGGTTCTCCTACGAGCAGTACTTC.